Below, 28 T cell receptor beta chains from the same sample are listed, as sequenced in a study of metastatic and nonmetastatic thyroid tumors (dated by TCRdb to 2018 to 2020). The method was PCR. The sequencing machine was an Illumina HiSeq 4000. Clones were called with MiXCR by TCRdb after fastp trimmed the public reads at Q25, and only in-frame beta chains were retained. This sample has approximately 17,000 clones in its table, and less than 30% of those were observed once. Of the sample, 15% to 19% falls within the top ten clones. None of the patients had been given any treatment before thyroid surgery. Sequencing was carried out using adjacent normal tissue. These receptors were taken from a female donor with papillary thyroid cancer or a benign thyroid nodule (not recorded which). Some clones in this sample may be carry-over from other donors' samples.

This clone was seen a single time. The J gene is TRBJ2-5, the V gene TRBV11-2; TRBD2 agrees at 10 bases. The CDR3 is made up of 17 amino acids. Trimming removed 5 bases from V and 5 bases from J; junction bases left unmatched: 14. The germline V gene encodes CDR1 SGHAT and CDR2 FQNNGV. The CDR3 spells CASSQHWLAGGHETQYF. The CDR3 DNA reads TGTGCCAGCAGCCAACATTGGTTAGCGGGGGGTCATGAGACCCAGTACTTC.

This clone was seen a few times. The genes are TRBV6-1 and TRBJ1-6, with a weak D call TRBD1 (6 bases). The CDR3 has 15 residues. V was pared by 0 bases and J by 14 bases, with 17 bases between. CDR1 MNHNS and CDR2 SASEGT come from the germline V gene. The CDR3 reads CASSEAGGAQLSLHF. The CDR3 coding sequence is TGTGCCAGCAGTGAAGCGGGGGGGGCGCAGCTCTCCCTCCACTTT.

V and J are TRBV7-2 and TRBJ2-1; 9 bases agree with TRBD2. From germline, CDR1 is SGHTA and CDR2 FQGNSA. The V segment lost 5 bases and the J segment 8 bases; nucleotides outside the gene matches: 7. The CDR3 totals 14 residues. CDR3 in DNA: TGTGCCAGCAGCCTTTTAGCGGGAGTAGATGAGCAGTTCTTC. Protein product: CASSLLAGVDEQFF.

About this clone: A junction end diverges from the germline sequence, so it may reflect a read error. CDR3 sequence: CANSVGQGPYEQYF. The CDR3 DNA sequence: TGTGCCAACAGTGTTGGACAGGGTCCCTACGAGCAGTACTTC. The V gene is TRBV6-1, the J gene TRBJ2-7; 8 nucleotides match TRBD1. Germline V CDR1 and CDR2: MNHNS, SASEGT. The CDR3 contains 14 residues.

The gene calls are TRBV6-2 or TRBV6-3 and TRBJ2-3; a weak D match, TRBD1 (6 bases). Trimming shortened V by 7 bases and J by 4 bases, and 18 bases separated the two germline ends. The CDR3 contains 15 residues. Germline V gene sequence: CDR1 MNHEY, CDR2 SVGEGT. In nucleotides, the CDR3 is TGTGCCAGCAACCTAGCAGGGGTTATGGCAGATACGCAGTATTTT. Its protein is CASNLAGVMADTQYF.

In its sample, this clone was seen a few times. The chain has TRBV6-5 and TRBJ2-7, with 7 bases fitting TRBD2. Germline V CDR1 and CDR2: MNHEY, SVGAGI. This CDR3 comprises 15 residues. The V gene end was trimmed by 0 bases and the J gene end by 0 bases; junction bases not matched to a gene: 2. The CDR3 is CASSYSGGSSYEQYF. CDR3 in DNA: TGTGCCAGCAGTTACTCGGGAGGGAGCTCCTACGAGCAGTACTTC.

This clone was counted only a few times. This sequence joins TRBV12-3 or TRBV12-4 and TRBJ1-2; no firm D call. V lost 1 base and J lost 9, with 9 bases in between. This CDR3 comprises 12 residues. The CDR3 DNA reads as TGTGCCAGCAGTTTAGACAGTAGGAGCTACACCTTC. Protein: CASSLDSRSYTF.

The chain combines TRBV20-1 with TRBJ2-3; 9 nucleotides agree with TRBD2. Germline V gene data show CDR1 as DFQATT and CDR2 as SNEGSKA (reference sequence). After removal of 8 bases from V and 4 bases from J, the junction contained 10 bases not matched to a gene. The CDR3 is 14 residues long. In nucleotides, the CDR3 is TGCAGTTGTCATATAGCGGGAGATCCAGATACGCAGTATTTT. Amino acids: CSCHIAGDPDTQYF.

The V and J genes are TRBV5-1 and TRBJ2-1; D is undetermined. This CDR3 is 12 amino acids long. Trimming pared 10 bases from V and 2 bases from J, leaving 10 bases between. Germline lookup yields CDR1 SGHRS and CDR2 YFSETQ. Here the CDR3 DNA reads TGCGCCCGTGGCGGACCCTACAATGAGCAGTTCTTC. Translating it yields CARGGPYNEQFF.

By frequency in the sample, this clone is large. This chain links TRBV6-2 or TRBV6-3 with TRBJ2-5, with TRBD1 identical over 10 bases. Germline V gene data show CDR1 as MNHEY and CDR2 as SVGEGT. CDR3 size: 16 residues. Losses at the gene ends were 0 bases for V and 2 bases for J; bases not matched to a gene: 3. CDR3 protein: CASSYSGTGAQETQYF. DNA for the CDR3: TGTGCCAGCAGTTACTCCGGGACAGGGGCACAAGAGACCCAGTACTTC.

This sequence joins TRBV11-2 and TRBJ2-3; D is possibly TRBD1 (6 bases). The CDR3 is 16 residues long. Germline lookup yields CDR1 SGHAT and CDR2 FQNNGV. With 1 base removed from V and 3 bases from J, the gap between germline ends came to 14 bases. The DNA of the CDR3 is TGTGCCAGCAGCTTAGGGGGACACCTGGGGACAGATACGCAGTATTTT. Its protein product is CASSLGGHLGTDTQYF.

This clone has more than one count but fewer than ten. V and J are TRBV20-1 and TRBJ2-7, with D uncertain. The V gene lost 4 bases and the J gene lost 5 bases, with 9 bases spanning the gap. Germline-derived CDR1 and CDR2 are DFQATT and SNEGSKA (reference sequence). The CDR3 contains 11 residues. The CDR3 loop is CSAISAHEQYF. CDR3 DNA sequence: TGCAGTGCTATATCTGCCCACGAGCAGTACTTC.

This clone was counted between two and nine times. CDR3 sequence (DNA): TGTGCCAGTAGTTACGACGTTGACTACGAGCAGTACTTC. Its translation is CASSYDVDYEQYF. This chain joins TRBV19 and TRBJ2-7; D unresolved. The CDR3 totals 13 residues. Germline V gene data show CDR1 as LNHDA and CDR2 as SQIVND (reference sequence). The ends were cut back, 5 bases at V and 3 bases at J, with 11 bases in the middle.

The chain joins TRBV20-1 to TRBJ1-2; a weak D match, TRBD1 (6 bases). In germline, CDR1 is DFQATT, CDR2 SNEGSKA (reference sequence). The CDR3 is 15 residues long. The germline V and J ends were trimmed by 3 bases and 0 bases, with 14 bases remaining between them. The CDR3, as DNA: TGCAGTGCTAGTTCTTCGGACAGTACTAACTATGGCTACACCTTC. This translates into CSASSSDSTNYGYTF.

This clone has only a few counts. Here the CDR3 reads CASRSGGAQNEQFF. In nucleotides, the CDR3 is TGTGCCAGCAGATCGGGGGGGGCCCAGAATGAGCAGTTCTTC. The chain combines TRBV27 with TRBJ2-1; TRBD2 aligns across 8 bases. The CDR3 totals 14 residues. Trimming took 6 bases from V and 7 from J; bases not matched to a gene: 8. The V gene's germline CDR1 is MNHEY and CDR2 SMNVEV (reference sequence).

The V call is TRBV28, the J call TRBJ2-7; TRBD2 aligns across 9 bases. Germline CDR1 is MDHEN and CDR2 is SYDVKM. The CDR3 loop spans 18 amino acids. The ends lost 5 bases at V and 0 bases at J; junction bases unmatched: 14. In DNA form, the CDR3 reads TGTGCCAGCAGTCCGTCAATCTGGGCGGGACTAGCCTCCTACGAGCAGTACTTC. Protein product: CASSPSIWAGLASYEQYF.

V and J are TRBV9 and TRBJ2-7; 8 bases match TRBD2. The CDR3 length is 15 residues. Germline CDR1 SGDLS, CDR2 YYNGEE. Trimming at V came to 3 bases and at J to 7 bases, leaving 12 bases not matched to a gene. Written as DNA, the CDR3 is TGTGCCAGCAGCGCCGCCGGGACTAGTGTGCGAGAGCAGTACTTC. This encodes CASSAAGTSVREQYF.

V is TRBV28 and J is TRBJ2-7; no clear D gene. Germline lookup yields CDR1 MDHEN and CDR2 SYDVKM. The germline V and J ends were trimmed by 2 bases and 3 bases, with 14 bases remaining between them. There are 15 residues in the CDR3. CDR3 sequence: CASSLAGSTYYEQYF. The CDR3, as DNA: TGTGCCAGCAGTTTAGCTGGGTCTACATACTACGAGCAGTACTTC. The entire variable domain, with the rest obtained from reference TRBV28 and TRBJ2-7, is as follows: DVKVTQSSRYLVKRTGEKVFLECVQDMDHENMFWYRQDPGLGLRLIYFSYDVKMKEKGDIPEGYSVSREKKERFSLILESASTNQTSMYLCASSLAGSTYYEQYFGPGTRLTVT.

This clone was seen only a few times. The chain employs TRBV7-2 and TRBJ1-3; D possibly corresponds to TRBD1 (5 bases). Germline V gives CDR1 SGHTA, CDR2 FQGNSA. The CDR3 covers 13 residues. With 8 bases removed from V and 4 bases from J, the gap between germline ends came to 12 bases. CDR3 in amino acids: CASGGGPGNTIYF. CDR3 DNA sequence: TGTGCCAGCGGCGGGGGACCCGGAAACACCATATATTTT.

The V and J genes are TRBV10-3 and TRBJ1-2; 8 bases match TRBD1. V gave up 4 bases and J gave up 7 bases; unmatched junction bases: 11. This CDR3 has 15 residues. Germline assignment: CDR1 ENHRY and CDR2 SYGVKD. CDR3 bases: TGTGCCATCAGTGGCTCCCCCACAGGGGGTTTTGGCTACACCTTC. It specifies CAISGSPTGGFGYTF.

The chain is built from TRBV27 and TRBJ2-7; TRBD2 might be the D (5 bases). The CDR3 is 15 amino acids. Per germline, CDR1 MNHEY and CDR2 SMNVEV (reference sequence). V was pared by 3 bases and J by 4 bases, with 16 bases between. In DNA, the CDR3 is TGTGCCAGCAGTTTTTCAACGGCGCGGGCGTACGAGCAGTACTTC. It yields the protein CASSFSTARAYEQYF.

The gene calls are TRBV25-1 and TRBJ1-2, with D unclear. V lost 3 bases and J lost 5, with 10 bases in between. This CDR3 has 13 amino acids. The germline V gene encodes CDR1 MGHDK and CDR2 SYGVNS. The chain's CDR3 is CASSDGTGYGYTF. DNA for the CDR3: TGTGCCAGCAGTGACGGAACTGGATATGGCTACACCTTC.

The chain employs TRBV18 and TRBJ1-6; TRBD1 matches at 8 bases. Looked up from germline, CDR1 is KGHSH and CDR2 is LQKENI. CDR3 length equals 13 residues. J was trimmed by 10 bases and V by 6 bases; bases with no gene match: 5. CDR3 in amino acids: CASSSDRASPLHF. CDR3 nucleotide sequence: TGTGCCAGCTCGTCGGACAGGGCCTCACCCCTCCACTTT.

This sequence joins TRBV10-2 and TRBJ2-1; TRBD2 aligns across 12 bases. Germline trimming cut 0 bases from V and 6 bases from J; bases unmatched to any gene: 6. The length of the CDR3 is 17 residues. Germline CDR1 WSHSY, CDR2 SAAADI. This chain's CDR3 is CASSESVVLAGGNEQFF. CDR3 nucleotide sequence: TGCGCCAGCAGTGAGTCTGTGGTACTAGCGGGAGGCAATGAGCAGTTCTTC.

The chain combines TRBV28 with TRBJ2-7; D perhaps matches TRBD1 (5 bases). This CDR3 region has 13 residues. Germline-derived CDR1 and CDR2 are MDHEN and SYDVKM. V lost 1 base to trimming and J lost 7 bases, with 11 bases between them. The CDR3 region has the DNA TGTGCCAGCAGTTTATCCGACAGAATAGAGCAGTACTTC. Encoded protein: CASSLSDRIEQYF. Filled out from reference TRBV28 and TRBJ2-7, the complete variable domain reads DVKVTQSSRYLVKRTGEKVFLECVQDMDHENMFWYRQDPGLGLRLIYFSYDVKMKEKGDIPEGYSVSREKKERFSLILESASTNQTSMYLCASSLSDRIEQYFGPGTRLTVT.

The chain links TRBV7-6 to TRBJ2-2; 8 bases line up with TRBD1. Germline V gene sequence: CDR1 SGHVS, CDR2 FNYEAQ. V shed 4 bases, J shed 5 bases, and the junction held 9 bases outside the gene matches. The CDR3 is 16 residues long. This chain's CDR3 is CASSSPRTGLTGELFF. The DNA of the CDR3 is TGTGCCAGCAGCTCACCCCGGACAGGGTTAACCGGGGAGCTGTTTTTT.

This clone was seen ten or more times. The rearrangement uses TRBV3-1 and TRBJ1-5; maybe TRBD1 (5 bases). The germline V and J ends were trimmed by 4 bases and 5 bases, with 15 bases remaining between them. CDR1 is LGHDT, CDR2 YNNKEL, per germline (reference sequence). The CDR3 runs 15 residues. CDR3 nucleotide sequence: TGTGCCAGCAGCCCCGGAAGGGGCCCTCATCAGCCCCAGCATTTT. Encoded protein: CASSPGRGPHQPQHF. The variable domain in full, with the rest retrieved from reference TRBV3-1 and TRBJ1-5, is DTAVSQTPKYLVTQMGNDKSIKCEQNLGHDTMYWYKQDSKKFLKIMFSYNNKELIINETVPNRFSPKSPDKAHLNLHINSLELGDSAVYFCASSPGRGPHQPQHFGDGTRLSIL.

This clone was counted once. The CDR3 loop reads CASSGDRDYGYTF. Written as DNA, the CDR3 is TGTGCCAGCAGCGGGGACAGAGACTATGGCTACACCTTC. The chain carries TRBV7-9 and TRBJ1-2; TRBD1 matches 7 bases. J gave up 3 bases and V 5 bases, and 3 bases lay outside the gene matches. Germline V gene data show CDR1 as SEHNR and CDR2 as FQNEAQ (reference sequence). CDR3 length: 13 amino acids. The whole variable domain, filled in from reference TRBV7-9 and TRBJ1-2, reads DTGVSQNPRHKITKRGQNVTFRCDPISEHNRLYWYRQTLGQGPEFLTYFQNEAQLEKSRLLSDRFSAERPKGSFSTLEIQRTEQGDSAMYLCASSGDRDYGYTFGSGTRLTVV.